The entry below describes one TCR beta chain. The cohort comprised adults aged roughly 18 to 100 years residing in about two dozen US areas. Assignments of participants to cohorts depended upon their own reported clinical history. Resolution of symptoms, clearance, or two negative PCRs was present in recovered Cohort 3 donors. These data belong to a study of blood T cell repertoires in COVID-19. Study context: From T cells, B-cell-depleted T cells, or PBMCs came the material, which was cDNA or gDNA.

Sequencing was performed with immunoSEQ multiplex PCR; in TCRdb, only in-frame clones are kept and a portion is missing. The table lists about 270,000 clones, about 87% of them singletons, with about 3% in the top ten. V was pared by 5 bases and J by 11 bases, with 21 bases between. There are 14 residues in the CDR3. Per the germline V gene, CDR1 is KGHSH and CDR2 is LQKENI. The chain has TRBV18 and TRBJ1-1; D is unresolved. The sequence came from a woman between 45 and 60 years old who had recovered from COVID-19. The sequenced sample was PBMCs or T cells enriched from blood (not recorded which). The CDR3 sequence: CASSSREEVREAFF. Here the CDR3 DNA reads TGTGCCAGCTCATCTCGGGAAGAGGTGCGTGAGGCTTTCTTT.